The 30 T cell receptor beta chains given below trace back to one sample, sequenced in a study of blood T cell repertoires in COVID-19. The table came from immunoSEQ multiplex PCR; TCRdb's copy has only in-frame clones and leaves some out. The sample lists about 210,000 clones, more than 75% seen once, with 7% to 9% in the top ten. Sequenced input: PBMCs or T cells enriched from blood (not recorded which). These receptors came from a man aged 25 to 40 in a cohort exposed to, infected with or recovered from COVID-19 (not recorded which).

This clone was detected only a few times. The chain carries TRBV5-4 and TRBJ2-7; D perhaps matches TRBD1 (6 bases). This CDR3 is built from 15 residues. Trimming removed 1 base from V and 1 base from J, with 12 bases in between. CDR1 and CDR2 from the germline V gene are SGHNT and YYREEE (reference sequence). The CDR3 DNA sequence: TGTGCCAGCAGCTTGTCAGGGGCCCTTTCCTACGAGCAGTACTTC. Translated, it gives CASSLSGALSYEQYF.

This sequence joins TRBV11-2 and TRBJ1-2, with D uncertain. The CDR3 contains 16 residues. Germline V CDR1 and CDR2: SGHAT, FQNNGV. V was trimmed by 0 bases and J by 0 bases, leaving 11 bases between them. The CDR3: CASSLDPTRTNYGYTF. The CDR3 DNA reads TGTGCCAGCAGCTTAGATCCCACCAGGACTAACTATGGCTACACCTTC. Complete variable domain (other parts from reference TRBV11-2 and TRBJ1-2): EAGVAQSPRYKIIEKRQSVAFWCNPISGHATLYWYQQILGQGPKLLIQFQNNGVVDDSQLPKDRFSAERLKGVDSTLKIQPAKLEDSAVYLCASSLDPTRTNYGYTFGSGTRLTVV.

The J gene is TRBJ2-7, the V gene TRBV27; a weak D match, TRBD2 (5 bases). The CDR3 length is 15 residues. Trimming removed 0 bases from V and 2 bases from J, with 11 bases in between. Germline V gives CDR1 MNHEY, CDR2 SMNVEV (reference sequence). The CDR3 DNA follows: TGTGCCAGCAGTTTATCCCCGGGATCGACCTACGAGCAGTACTTC. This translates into CASSLSPGSTYEQYF.

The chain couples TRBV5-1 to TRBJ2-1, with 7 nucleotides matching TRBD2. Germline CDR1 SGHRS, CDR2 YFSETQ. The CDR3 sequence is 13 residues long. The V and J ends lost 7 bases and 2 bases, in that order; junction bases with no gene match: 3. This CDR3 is CASSGTTYNEQFF. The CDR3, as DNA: TGCGCCAGCTCCGGGACTACCTACAATGAGCAGTTCTTC.

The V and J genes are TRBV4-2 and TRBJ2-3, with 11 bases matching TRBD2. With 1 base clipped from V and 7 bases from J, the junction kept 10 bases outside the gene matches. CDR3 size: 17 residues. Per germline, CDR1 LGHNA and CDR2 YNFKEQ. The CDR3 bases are TGTGCCAGCAGCCAAGTCGGGGCTAGCGGGAGGATCAATACGCAGTATTTT. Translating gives CASSQVGASGRINTQYF.

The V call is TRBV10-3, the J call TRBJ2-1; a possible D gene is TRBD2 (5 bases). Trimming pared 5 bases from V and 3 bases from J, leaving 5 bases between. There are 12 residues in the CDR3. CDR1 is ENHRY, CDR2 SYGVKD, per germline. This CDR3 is CAISRDYNEQFF. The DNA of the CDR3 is TGTGCCATCAGTCGGGACTACAATGAGCAGTTCTTC.

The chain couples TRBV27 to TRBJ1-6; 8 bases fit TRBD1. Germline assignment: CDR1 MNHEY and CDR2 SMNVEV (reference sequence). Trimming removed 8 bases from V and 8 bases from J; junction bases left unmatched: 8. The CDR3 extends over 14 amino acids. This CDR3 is CASSLDRGYSPLHF. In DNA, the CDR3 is TGTGCCAGCTCTTTAGACAGGGGATATTCACCCCTCCACTTT.

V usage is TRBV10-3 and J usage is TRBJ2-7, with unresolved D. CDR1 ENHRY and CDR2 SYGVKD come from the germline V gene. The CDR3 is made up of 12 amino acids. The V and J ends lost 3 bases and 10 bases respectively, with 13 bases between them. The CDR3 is CAISDTGSRQYF. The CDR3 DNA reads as TGTGCCATCAGTGATACCGGGTCCCGACAGTACTTC.

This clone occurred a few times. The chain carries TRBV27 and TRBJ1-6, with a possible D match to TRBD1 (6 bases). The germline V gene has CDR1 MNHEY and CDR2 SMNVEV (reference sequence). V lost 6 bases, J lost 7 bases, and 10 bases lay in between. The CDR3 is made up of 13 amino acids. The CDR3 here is CASRNQGNSPLHF. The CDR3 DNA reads TGTGCCAGCAGGAACCAGGGGAATTCACCCCTCCACTTT.

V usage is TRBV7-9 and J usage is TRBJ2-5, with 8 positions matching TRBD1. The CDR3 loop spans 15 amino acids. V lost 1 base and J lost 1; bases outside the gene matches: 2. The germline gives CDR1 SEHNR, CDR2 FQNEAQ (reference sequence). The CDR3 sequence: CASSLETGAQETQYF. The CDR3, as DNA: TGTGCCAGCAGCTTAGAGACAGGGGCCCAAGAGACCCAGTACTTC.

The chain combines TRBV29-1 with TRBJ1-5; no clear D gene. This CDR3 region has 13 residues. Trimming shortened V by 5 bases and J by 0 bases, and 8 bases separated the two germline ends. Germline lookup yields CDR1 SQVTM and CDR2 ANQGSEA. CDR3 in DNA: TGCAGCGTTTTGTGGAGTAGCAATCAGCCCCAGCATTTT. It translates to CSVLWSSNQPQHF.

The CDR3 sequence is CASTEFASRYNEQFF. The CDR3 DNA is TGTGCCAGCACCGAGTTCGCCTCGCGCTACAATGAGCAGTTCTTC. The chain carries TRBV28 and TRBJ2-1; D not certain. Germline V gene lookup returns CDR1 MDHEN and CDR2 SYDVKM. Trimming pared 7 bases from V and 3 bases from J, leaving 16 bases between. The CDR3 runs to 15 residues.

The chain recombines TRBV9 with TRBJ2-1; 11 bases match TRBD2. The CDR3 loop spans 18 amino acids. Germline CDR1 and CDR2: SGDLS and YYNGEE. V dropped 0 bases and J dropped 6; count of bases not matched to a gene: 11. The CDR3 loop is CASSVDLTSGSPSNEQFF. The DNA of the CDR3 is TGTGCCAGCAGCGTAGATTTAACTAGCGGGAGTCCTTCCAATGAGCAGTTCTTC.

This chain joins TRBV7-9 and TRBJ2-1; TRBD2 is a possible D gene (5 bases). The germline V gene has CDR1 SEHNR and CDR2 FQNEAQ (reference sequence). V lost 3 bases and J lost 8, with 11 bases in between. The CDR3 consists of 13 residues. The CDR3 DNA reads TGTGCCAGCAGCTTTTTAATGAGGGATGAGCAGTTCTTC. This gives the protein CASSFLMRDEQFF.

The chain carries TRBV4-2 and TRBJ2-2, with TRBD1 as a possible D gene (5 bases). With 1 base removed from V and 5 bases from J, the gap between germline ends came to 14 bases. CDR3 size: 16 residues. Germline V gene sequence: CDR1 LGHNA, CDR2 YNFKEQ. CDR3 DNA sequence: TGTGCCAGCAGCCAAGGAAATCGACAGTTGACCGGGGAGCTGTTTTTT. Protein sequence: CASSQGNRQLTGELFF.

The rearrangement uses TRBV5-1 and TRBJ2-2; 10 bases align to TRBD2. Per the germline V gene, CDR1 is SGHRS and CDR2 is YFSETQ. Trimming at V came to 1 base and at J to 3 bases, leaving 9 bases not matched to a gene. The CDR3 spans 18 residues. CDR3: CASSLWASGSPDTGELFF. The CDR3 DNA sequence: TGCGCCAGCAGCTTGTGGGCTAGCGGGAGTCCGGACACCGGGGAGCTGTTTTTT.

The CDR3 bases are TGTGCCAGCAGTTTATACCTAGCGGTCAGTGCGGTTGAGCAGTACTTC. This translates into CASSLYLAVSAVEQYF. The rearrangement uses TRBV28 and TRBJ2-7, with 7 bases aligning to TRBD2. The J segment lost 7 bases and the V segment lost 1 base, leaving 13 bases of the junction unmatched. The CDR3 consists of 16 residues. Germline V gives CDR1 MDHEN, CDR2 SYDVKM.

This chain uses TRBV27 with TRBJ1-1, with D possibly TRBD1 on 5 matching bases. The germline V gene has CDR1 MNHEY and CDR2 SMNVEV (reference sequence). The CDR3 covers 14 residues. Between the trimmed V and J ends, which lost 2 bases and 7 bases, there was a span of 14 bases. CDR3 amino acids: CASSLMPGNFEAFF. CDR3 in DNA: TGTGCCAGCAGTTTAATGCCAGGGAATTTTGAAGCTTTCTTT.

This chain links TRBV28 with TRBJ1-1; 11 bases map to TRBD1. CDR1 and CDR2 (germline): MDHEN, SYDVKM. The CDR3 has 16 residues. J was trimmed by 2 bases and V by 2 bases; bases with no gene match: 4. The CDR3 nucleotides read TGTGCCAGCAGTTTAGTGAGGACAGGGGGCAACACTGAAGCTTTCTTT. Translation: CASSLVRTGGNTEAFF.

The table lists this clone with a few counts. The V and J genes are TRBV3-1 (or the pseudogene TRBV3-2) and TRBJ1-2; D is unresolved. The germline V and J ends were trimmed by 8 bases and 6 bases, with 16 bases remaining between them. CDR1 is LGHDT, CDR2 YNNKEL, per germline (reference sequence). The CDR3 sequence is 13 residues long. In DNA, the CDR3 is TGTGCCAGCTCAATTGTCGGGTCCAATGGCTACACCTTC. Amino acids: CASSIVGSNGYTF.

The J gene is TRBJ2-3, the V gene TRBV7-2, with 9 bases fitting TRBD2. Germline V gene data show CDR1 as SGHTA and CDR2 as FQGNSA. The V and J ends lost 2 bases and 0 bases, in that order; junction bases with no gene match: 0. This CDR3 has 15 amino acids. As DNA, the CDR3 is TGTGCCAGCAGCTTAACTAGCGGGAGCACAGATACGCAGTATTTT. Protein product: CASSLTSGSTDTQYF.

The CDR3 sequence is CASSLTTGGVSYTF. The CDR3 DNA reads as TGCGCCAGCAGCTTAACGACAGGGGGCGTCAGCTACACCTTC. V is TRBV5-1 and J is TRBJ1-2; 10 positions match TRBD1. The CDR3 runs 14 residues. V shed 2 bases and J 9 bases; nucleotides not matched to a gene: 7. CDR1 and CDR2 from the germline V gene are SGHRS and YFSETQ.

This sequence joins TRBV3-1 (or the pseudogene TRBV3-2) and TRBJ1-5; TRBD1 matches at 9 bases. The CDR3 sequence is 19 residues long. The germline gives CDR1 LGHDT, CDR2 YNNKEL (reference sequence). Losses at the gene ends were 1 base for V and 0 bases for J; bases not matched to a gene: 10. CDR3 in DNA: TGTGCCAGCAGCCAAGCGATAGGGACAGGGAAATTTAGCAATCAGCCCCAGCATTTT. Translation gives CASSQAIGTGKFSNQPQHF.

The CDR3 is CASSFPRQGIGDEQFF. The CDR3 DNA sequence: TGTGCCAGCAGCTTTCCCAGACAGGGAATAGGTGATGAGCAGTTCTTC. The chain recombines TRBV5-4 with TRBJ2-1; 7 bases agree with TRBD1. The CDR3 loop spans 16 amino acids. CDR1 is SGHNT, CDR2 YYREEE, per germline (reference sequence). With 2 bases clipped from V and 8 bases from J, the junction kept 13 bases outside the gene matches. The variable domain in full, with the rest retrieved from reference TRBV5-4 and TRBJ2-1, is ETGVTQSPTHLIKTRGQQVTLRCSSQSGHNTVSWYQQALGQGPQFIFQYYREEENGRGNFPPRFSGLQFPNYSSELNVNALELDDSALYLCASSFPRQGIGDEQFFGPGTRLTVL.

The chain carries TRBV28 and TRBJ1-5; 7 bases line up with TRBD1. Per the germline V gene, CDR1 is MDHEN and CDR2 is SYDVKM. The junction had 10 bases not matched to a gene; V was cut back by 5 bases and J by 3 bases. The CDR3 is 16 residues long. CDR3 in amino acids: CASSMGNRGANQPQHF. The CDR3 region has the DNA TGTGCCAGCAGTATGGGGAACAGGGGCGCCAATCAGCCCCAGCATTTT.

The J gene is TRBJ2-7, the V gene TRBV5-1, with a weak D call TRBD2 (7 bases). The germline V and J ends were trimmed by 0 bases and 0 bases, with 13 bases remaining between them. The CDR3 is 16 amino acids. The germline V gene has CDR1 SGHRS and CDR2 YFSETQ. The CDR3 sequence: CASSLGYGGLSYEQYF. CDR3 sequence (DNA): TGCGCCAGCAGCTTGGGATACGGGGGGCTCTCCTACGAGCAGTACTTC. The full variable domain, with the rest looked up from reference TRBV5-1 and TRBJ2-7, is KAGVTQTPRYLIKTRGQQVTLSCSPISGHRSVSWYQQTPGQGLQFLFEYFSETQRNKGNFPGRFSGRQFSNSRSEMNVSTLELGDSALYLCASSLGYGGLSYEQYFGPGTRLTVT.

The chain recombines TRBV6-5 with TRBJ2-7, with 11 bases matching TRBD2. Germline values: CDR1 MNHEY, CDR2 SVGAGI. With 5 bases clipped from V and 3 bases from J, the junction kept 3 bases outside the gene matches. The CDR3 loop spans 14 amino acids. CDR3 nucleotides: TGTGCCAGCAGTAGTCTAGCGGGAGGCTACGAGCAGTACTTC. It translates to CASSSLAGGYEQYF.

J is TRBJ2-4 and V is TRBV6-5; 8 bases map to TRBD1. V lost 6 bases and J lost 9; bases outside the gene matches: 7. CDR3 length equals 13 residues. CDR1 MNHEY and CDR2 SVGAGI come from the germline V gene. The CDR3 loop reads CASSPGTGVIQYF. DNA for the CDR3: TGTGCCAGCAGCCCCGGGACAGGAGTCATTCAGTACTTC.

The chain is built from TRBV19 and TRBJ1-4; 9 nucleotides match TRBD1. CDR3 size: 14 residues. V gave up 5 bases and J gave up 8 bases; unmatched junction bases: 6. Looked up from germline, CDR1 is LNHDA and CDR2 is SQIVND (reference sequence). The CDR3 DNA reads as TGTGCCAGTAGTCCGGGACAGGGAGGAGAAAAACTGTTTTTT. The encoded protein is CASSPGQGGEKLFF.

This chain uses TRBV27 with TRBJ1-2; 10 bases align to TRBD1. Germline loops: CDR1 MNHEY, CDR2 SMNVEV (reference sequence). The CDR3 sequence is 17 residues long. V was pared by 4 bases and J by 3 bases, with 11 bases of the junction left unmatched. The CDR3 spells CASSSMTGGASDYGYTF. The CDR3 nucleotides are TGTGCCAGCAGTTCAATGACAGGGGGCGCTTCGGACTATGGCTACACCTTC.